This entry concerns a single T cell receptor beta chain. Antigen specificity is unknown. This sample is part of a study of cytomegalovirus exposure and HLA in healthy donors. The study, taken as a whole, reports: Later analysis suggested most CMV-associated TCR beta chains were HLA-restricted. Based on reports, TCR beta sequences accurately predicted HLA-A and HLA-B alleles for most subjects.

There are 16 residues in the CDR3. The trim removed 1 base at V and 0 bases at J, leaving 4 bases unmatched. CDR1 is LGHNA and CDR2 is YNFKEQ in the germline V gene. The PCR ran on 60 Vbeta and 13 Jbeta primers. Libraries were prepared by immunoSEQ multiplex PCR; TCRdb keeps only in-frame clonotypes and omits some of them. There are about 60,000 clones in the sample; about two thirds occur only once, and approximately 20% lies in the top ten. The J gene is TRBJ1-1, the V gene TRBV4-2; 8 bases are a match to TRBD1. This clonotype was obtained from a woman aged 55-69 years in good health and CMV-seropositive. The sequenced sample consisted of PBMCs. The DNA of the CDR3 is TGTGCCAGCAGCCAAGGACAGGGGCTCATGAACACTGAAGCTTTCTTT. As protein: CASSQGQGLMNTEAFF.